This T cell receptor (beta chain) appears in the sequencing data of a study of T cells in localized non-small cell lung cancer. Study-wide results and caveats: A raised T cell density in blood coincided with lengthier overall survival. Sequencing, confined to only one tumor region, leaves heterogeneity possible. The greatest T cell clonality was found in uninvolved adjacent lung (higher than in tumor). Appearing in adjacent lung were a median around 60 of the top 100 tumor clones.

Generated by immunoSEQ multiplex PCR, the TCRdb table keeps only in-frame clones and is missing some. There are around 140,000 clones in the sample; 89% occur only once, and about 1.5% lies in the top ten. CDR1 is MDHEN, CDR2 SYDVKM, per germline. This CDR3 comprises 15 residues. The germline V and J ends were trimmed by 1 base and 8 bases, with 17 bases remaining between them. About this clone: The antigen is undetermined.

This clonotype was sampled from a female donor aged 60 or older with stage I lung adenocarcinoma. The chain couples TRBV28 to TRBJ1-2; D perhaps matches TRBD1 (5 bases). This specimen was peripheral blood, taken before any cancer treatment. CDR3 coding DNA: TGTGCCAGCAGTTTATTTCGGACGGGGACGGGCGGCTACACCTTC. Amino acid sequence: CASSLFRTGTGGYTF.